This section outlines one T cell receptor beta chain sequence together with its context. The antigen is unknown. Reverse transcription used about 0.5 to 1 ug RNA and random hexamers. TCRdb re-derived calls from the immunoSEQ multiplex PCR reads in MiXCR, one entry per CDR3 protein. The sample has approximately 71,000 distinct CDR3 sequences; roughly 95% are singletons. The entry originates in a study of CD8 T cells in Susac syndrome. General study results and limits: By the study's own acknowledgment, its TCR sequencing and HLA analysis included relatively few individuals.

V was shortened by 2 bases and J by 7 bases, with 9 bases between the two germline ends. This CDR3 has 13 residues. The germline CDR1 and CDR2 sequences are SGHNT and YYREEE (reference sequence). Blood CD8+ and CD4+ T cells underwent high-throughput TCR beta sequencing. TEMRA cells were FACS-enriched and CD8+ and CD4+ T cells negatively isolated. Input material: CD4+ T cells from PBMCs. The TCR comes from a human donor with multiple sclerosis. The rearrangement joins TRBV5-4 to TRBJ2-2; no firm D call. CDR3 loop: CASSFHLVGELFF. The CDR3 nucleotides are TGTGCCAGCAGCTTCCACCTTGTCGGGGAGCTGTTTTTT. The variable domain in full, with the rest retrieved from reference TRBV5-4 and TRBJ2-2, is ETGVTQSPTHLIKTRGQQVTLRCSSQSGHNTVSWYQQALGQGPQFIFQYYREEENGRGNFPPRFSGLQFPNYSSELNVNALELDDSALYLCASSFHLVGELFFGEGSRLTVL.